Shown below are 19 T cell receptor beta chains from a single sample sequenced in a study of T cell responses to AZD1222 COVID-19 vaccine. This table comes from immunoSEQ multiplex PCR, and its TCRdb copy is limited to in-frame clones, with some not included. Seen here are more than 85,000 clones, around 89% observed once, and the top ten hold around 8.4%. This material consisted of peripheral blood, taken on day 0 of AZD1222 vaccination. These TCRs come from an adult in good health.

CDR3 amino acids: CASSLEDGQLYEQFF. CDR3 DNA: TGCGCCAGCAGCTTGGAGGACGGTCAGTTGTATGAGCAGTTCTTC. The rearrangement uses TRBV5-1 and TRBJ2-1; D uncertain. CDR3 size: 15 residues. Per the germline V gene, CDR1 is SGHRS and CDR2 is YFSETQ. The germline V and J ends were trimmed by 0 bases and 8 bases, with 15 bases remaining between them.

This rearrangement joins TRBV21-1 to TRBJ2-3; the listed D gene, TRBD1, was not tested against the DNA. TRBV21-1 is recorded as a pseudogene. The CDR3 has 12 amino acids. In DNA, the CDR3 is TGTGCCAGCACTGACAGGGAAGATACGCAGTATTTT. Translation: CASTDREDTQYF.

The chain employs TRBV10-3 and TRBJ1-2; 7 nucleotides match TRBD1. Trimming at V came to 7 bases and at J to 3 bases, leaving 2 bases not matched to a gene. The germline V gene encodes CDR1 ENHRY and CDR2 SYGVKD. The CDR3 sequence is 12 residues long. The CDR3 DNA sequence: TGTGCCATCACCGGGACAGACTATGGCTACACCTTC. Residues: CAITGTDYGYTF.

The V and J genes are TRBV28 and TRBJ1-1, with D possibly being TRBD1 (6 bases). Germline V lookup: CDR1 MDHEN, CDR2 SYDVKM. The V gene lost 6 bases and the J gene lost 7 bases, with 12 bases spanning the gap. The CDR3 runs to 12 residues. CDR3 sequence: CASRTGTIEAFF. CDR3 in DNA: TGTGCCAGCAGGACTGGGACAATTGAAGCTTTCTTT.

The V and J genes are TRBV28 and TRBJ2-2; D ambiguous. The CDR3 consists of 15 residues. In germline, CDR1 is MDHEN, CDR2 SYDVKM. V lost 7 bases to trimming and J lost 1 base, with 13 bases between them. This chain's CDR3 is CASNYDTGNTGELFF. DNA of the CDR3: TGTGCCAGCAACTACGATACGGGGAACACCGGGGAGCTGTTTTTT.

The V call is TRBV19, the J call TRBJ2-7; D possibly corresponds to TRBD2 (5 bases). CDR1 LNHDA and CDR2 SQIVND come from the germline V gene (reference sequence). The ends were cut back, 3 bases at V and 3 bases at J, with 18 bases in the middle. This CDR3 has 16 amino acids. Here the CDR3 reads CASSIRATTGNYEQYF. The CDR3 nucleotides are TGTGCCAGTAGTATCCGGGCTACGACCGGGAACTACGAGCAGTACTTC.

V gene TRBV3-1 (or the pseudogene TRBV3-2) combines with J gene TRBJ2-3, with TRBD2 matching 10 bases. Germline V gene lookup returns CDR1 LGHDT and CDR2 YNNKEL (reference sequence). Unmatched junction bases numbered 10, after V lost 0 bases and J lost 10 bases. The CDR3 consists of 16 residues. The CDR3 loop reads CASSQDEVVAGGSQYF. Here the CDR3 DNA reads TGTGCCAGCAGCCAAGATGAGGTGGTAGCGGGAGGTTCGCAGTATTTT.

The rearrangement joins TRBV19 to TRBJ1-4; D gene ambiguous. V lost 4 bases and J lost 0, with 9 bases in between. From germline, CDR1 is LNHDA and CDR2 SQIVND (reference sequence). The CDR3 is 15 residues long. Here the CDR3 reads CASSTYLSTNEKLFF. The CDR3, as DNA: TGTGCCAGTAGTACCTACTTGTCAACTAATGAAAAACTGTTTTTT. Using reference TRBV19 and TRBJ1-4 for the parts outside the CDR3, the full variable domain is DGGITQSPKYLFRKEGQNVTLSCEQNLNHDAMYWYRQDPGQGLRLIYYSQIVNDFQKGDIAEGYSVSREKKESFPLTVTSAQKNPTAFYLCASSTYLSTNEKLFFGSGTQLSVL.

CDR3 sequence: CASSLVAGGGDTQYF. The DNA for the CDR3 is TGTGCCAGCAGCTTGGTGGCGGGAGGGGGAGATACGCAGTATTTT. V and J are TRBV5-4 and TRBJ2-3; 9 bases are a match to TRBD2. Germline trimming cut 0 bases from V and 5 bases from J; bases unmatched to any gene: 4. There are 15 residues in the CDR3. Per germline, CDR1 SGHNT and CDR2 YYREEE (reference sequence).

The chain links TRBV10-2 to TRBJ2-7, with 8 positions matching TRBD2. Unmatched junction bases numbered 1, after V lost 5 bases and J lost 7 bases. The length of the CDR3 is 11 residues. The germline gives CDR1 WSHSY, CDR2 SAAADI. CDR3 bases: TGCGCCAGCAGTCTAGCGGGTGAGCAGTACTTC. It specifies CASSLAGEQYF.

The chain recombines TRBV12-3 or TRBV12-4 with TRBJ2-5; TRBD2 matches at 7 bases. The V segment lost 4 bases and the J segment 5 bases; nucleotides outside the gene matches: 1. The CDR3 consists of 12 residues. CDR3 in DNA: TGTGCCAGCAGTTGGGAGGGGGAGACCCAGTACTTC. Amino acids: CASSWEGETQYF.

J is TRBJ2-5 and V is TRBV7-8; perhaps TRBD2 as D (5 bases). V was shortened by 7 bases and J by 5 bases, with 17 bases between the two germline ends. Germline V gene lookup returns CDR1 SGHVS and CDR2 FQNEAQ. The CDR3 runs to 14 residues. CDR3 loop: CASTLSAPRETQYF. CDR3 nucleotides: TGTGCCAGCACCCTTAGCGCGCCTCGGGAGACCCAGTACTTC.

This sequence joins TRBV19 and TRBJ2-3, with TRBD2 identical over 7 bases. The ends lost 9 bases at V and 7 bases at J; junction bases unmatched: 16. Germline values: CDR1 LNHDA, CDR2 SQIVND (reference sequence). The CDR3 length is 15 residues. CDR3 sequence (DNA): TGTGCCAGCCACACGGGCAGAAGCGGGAAGTATACGCAGTATTTT. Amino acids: CASHTGRSGKYTQYF.

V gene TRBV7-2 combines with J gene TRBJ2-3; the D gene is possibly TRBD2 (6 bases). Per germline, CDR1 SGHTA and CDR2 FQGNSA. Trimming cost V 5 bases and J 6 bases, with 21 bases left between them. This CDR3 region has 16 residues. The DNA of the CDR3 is TGTGCCAGCAGCCAGGTAGCGGTCGCCCTTTTGGATACGCAGTATTTT. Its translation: CASSQVAVALLDTQYF.

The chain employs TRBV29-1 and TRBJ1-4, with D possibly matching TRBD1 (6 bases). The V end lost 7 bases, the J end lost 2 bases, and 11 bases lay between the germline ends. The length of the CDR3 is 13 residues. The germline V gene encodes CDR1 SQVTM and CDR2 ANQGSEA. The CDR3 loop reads CSARGRTNEKLFF. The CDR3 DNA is TGCAGCGCAAGGGGGAGGACTAATGAAAAACTGTTTTTT.

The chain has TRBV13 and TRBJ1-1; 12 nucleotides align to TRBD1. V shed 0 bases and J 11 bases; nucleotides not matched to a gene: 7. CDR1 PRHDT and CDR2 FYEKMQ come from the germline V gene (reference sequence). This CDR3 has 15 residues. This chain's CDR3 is CASSLGRRDRGHAFF. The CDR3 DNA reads TGTGCCAGCAGCTTAGGCCGACGGGACAGGGGGCACGCTTTCTTT.

CDR3 in amino acids: CASSLDMGTDTQYF. The CDR3 nucleotides read TGTGCCAGCAGCTTAGATATGGGCACAGATACGCAGTATTTT. The gene calls are TRBV11-3 and TRBJ2-3; D gene uncertain. The CDR3 totals 14 residues. Trimming pared 0 bases from V and 1 base from J, leaving 5 bases between. Germline values: CDR1 SGHNT, CDR2 YENEEA.

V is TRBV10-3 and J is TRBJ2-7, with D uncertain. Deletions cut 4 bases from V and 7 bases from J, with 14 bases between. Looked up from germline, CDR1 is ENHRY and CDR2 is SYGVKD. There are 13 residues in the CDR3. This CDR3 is CAISVSGLSEQYF. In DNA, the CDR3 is TGTGCCATCAGTGTATCCGGCCTTAGTGAGCAGTACTTC.

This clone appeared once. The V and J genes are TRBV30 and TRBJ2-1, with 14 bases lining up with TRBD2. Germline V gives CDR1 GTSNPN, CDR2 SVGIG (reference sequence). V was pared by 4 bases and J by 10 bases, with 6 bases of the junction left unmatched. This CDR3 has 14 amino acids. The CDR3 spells CAWTGTSGRWEQFF. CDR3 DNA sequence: TGTGCCTGGACTGGGACTAGCGGGAGATGGGAGCAGTTCTTC.